This T cell receptor beta chain came from a study of regulatory T cells in long-lasting Graves disease. Arm-PCR of CDR3 regions and iRepertoire HTBI primers were the basis on which TCR beta libraries were built. TCRdb analysed the multiplex PCR reads with MiXCR anew, one entry per CDR3 protein. The repertoire consists of over 200,000 distinct CDR3 sequences, with more than 15% occurring once and the leading ten covering 12% to 15%. This CDR3 has 18 residues. The germline CDR1 and CDR2 sequences are SGHDT and YYEEEE. Unmatched junction bases numbered 13, after V lost 6 bases and J lost 1 base. This clonotype came up a few times. Time point described: newly diagnosed GD, antithyroid drugs for less than 3 months. Making the TCR library involved RNA that had been extracted from PBMCs. This same sample was also part of a study on T cells in Graves' hyperthyroidism and ophthalmopathy. Turning to that study: The diagnoses drew upon clinical symptoms, serum thyroxine and TRAb, thyroid ultrasound and orbital computed tomography. In the first-round RT-PCR of the TCR CDR3, the HTBI primer set was used.

The J gene is TRBJ2-2, the V gene TRBV5-6, with 9 bases identical to TRBD1. The clonotype comes from a woman aged 25 to 39 with Graves disease. The sample in question was peripheral blood mononuclear cells (PBMCs), obtained at new diagnosis, from a patient treated with antithyroid drugs. The CDR3 coding sequence is TGTGCCAGCACCCTCCTGGGCGACAGGGGGAAGAACACCGGGGAGCTGTTTTTT. This codes for CASTLLGDRGKNTGELFF. The full variable domain, with the rest looked up from reference TRBV5-6 and TRBJ2-2, is DAGVTQSPTHLIKTRGQQVTLRCSPKSGHDTVSWYQQALGQGPQFIFQYYEEEERQRGNFPDRFSGHQFPNYSSELNVNALLLGDSALYLCASTLLGDRGKNTGELFFGEGSRLTVL.